This T cell receptor beta chain was sequenced in a study of OX40 agonist ivuxolimab in advanced cancers. The assay was immunoSEQ multiplex PCR, and TCRdb's table has in-frame clones only and misses some. This table has about 110,000 clones, approximately 90% appearing once. The CDR3 contains 14 residues. The germline V and J ends were trimmed by 3 bases and 5 bases, with 11 bases remaining between them. CDR1 and CDR2 (germline): SGHTA, FQGNSA. Material: CD4+ or CD8+ T cells sorted from blood, obtained in a trial of the OX40 agonist ivuxolimab. The chain recombines TRBV7-2 with TRBJ1-5; D gene uncertain. This clonotype originated in an adult with an advanced solid tumor such as melanoma, head and neck, liver or kidney cancer. Here the CDR3 reads CASSFYSPDQPQHF. CDR3 bases: TGTGCCAGCAGCTTTTACAGCCCCGATCAGCCCCAGCATTTT.